The 14 T cell receptor beta chains below come from one sample, sequenced in a study of CD8 T cells in ankylosing spondylitis. MiXCR was run by TCRdb on the 5' RACE reads, yielding one entry per CDR3 protein. The table has 150,000 to 200,000 distinct CDR3 sequences, 13% seen once. Material for sequencing was blood, either unsorted or a sorted T cell fraction (not recorded which). The receptors come from a female donor with ankylosing spondylitis or in good health (not recorded which).

This clonotype was seen many times. The chain couples TRBV7-2 to TRBJ2-7, with 7 bases identical to TRBD2. Germline loops: CDR1 SGHTA, CDR2 FQGNSA. The V and J ends lost 5 bases and 6 bases, in that order; junction bases with no gene match: 7. The CDR3 totals 13 residues. CDR3 DNA sequence: TGTGCCAGCAGCCCCGGACTAGTAGGCGAGCAGTACTTC. Protein product: CASSPGLVGEQYF.

This clonotype was detected a few times. The chain uses TRBV4-1 and TRBJ1-5; TRBD1 aligns across 7 bases. Per germline, CDR1 MGHRA and CDR2 YSYEKL. CDR3 length equals 15 residues. The ends lost 4 bases at V and 7 bases at J; junction bases unmatched: 10. The CDR3 DNA is TGCGCCAGCAGCCGTTATGCAGGGGGACGGCAGCCCCAGCATTTT. It codes for CASSRYAGGRQPQHF.

Turning to this clonotype: An end of the junction differs from the germline gene, which may be a read error. CDR3 coding DNA: TGCGTCAGCCGGACTAGCGGGAGGACGTACAATGAGCAGTTCTTC. Amino acid sequence: CVSRTSGRTYNEQFF. The chain employs TRBV5-1 and TRBJ2-1, with 14 bases lining up with TRBD2. This CDR3 contains 15 residues. The V gene's germline CDR1 is SGHRS and CDR2 YFSETQ.

Of note for this clonotype: Being one base from a much bigger clone, this may be a read error. The rearrangement links TRBV12-3 or TRBV12-4 to TRBJ1-5; D gene unclear. V shed 10 bases and J shed 6 bases, with 16 bases lying between them. CDR3 size: 13 residues. Here the CDR3 reads CATGVGVGQPQHF. The DNA for the CDR3 is TGTGCCACGGGCGTGGGTGTAGGTCAGCCCCAGCATTTT.

This clonotype was detected only a few times. This chain links TRBV11-2 with TRBJ2-5; D is perhaps TRBD1 (5 bases). This CDR3 comprises 16 residues. Germline V gives CDR1 SGHAT, CDR2 FQNNGV. V shed 1 base and J shed 5 bases, with 17 bases lying between them. CDR3 DNA sequence: TGTGCCAGCAGCTTAGCCCCCGGGCAGGGTCTTGAGACCCAGTACTTC. Its protein is CASSLAPGQGLETQYF.

As regards this clonotype: One end of the junction varies from germline; a read error may be responsible. The chain employs TRBV20-1 and TRBJ2-1; 12 bases line up with TRBD2. The CDR3 has 15 residues. In germline, CDR1 is DFQATT, CDR2 SNEGSKA (reference sequence). The CDR3 nucleotides read TGCAGTACTAGTGAACTAGCGGGAGGCGGGAATGAGCAGTTCTTC. Translated, it gives CSTSELAGGGNEQFF.

This clonotype was seen ten or more times. This chain joins TRBV29-1 and TRBJ2-7; D possibly corresponds to TRBD2 (5 bases). Germline V CDR1 and CDR2: SQVTM, ANQGSEA. There are 12 residues in the CDR3. V lost 4 bases and J lost 2, with 9 bases in between. The CDR3 DNA reads TGCAGCGTTGCAGAGGGAACCTACGAGCAGTACTTC. Amino acid sequence: CSVAEGTYEQYF.

This clonotype was found a few times. The rearrangement joins TRBV20-1 to TRBJ1-6; no firm D call. V lost 6 bases, J lost 10 bases, and 16 bases lay in between. This CDR3 is 13 amino acids long. The germline V gene has CDR1 DFQATT and CDR2 SNEGSKA (reference sequence). In DNA form, the CDR3 reads TGCAGTGCCTTCAGCTCCGGGCGATCACCCCTCCACTTT. Encoded protein: CSAFSSGRSPLHF.

There are many counts of this clonotype. V and J are TRBV5-1 and TRBJ2-2, with 9 nucleotides matching TRBD2. V lost 6 bases and J lost 3; bases outside the gene matches: 9. The V gene's germline CDR1 is SGHRS and CDR2 YFSETQ. The CDR3 has 16 residues. CDR3 DNA: TGCGCCAGCAACTCAGGGACTAGCCTGTACACCGGGGAGCTGTTTTTT. As protein: CASNSGTSLYTGELFF.

The rearrangement joins TRBV12-3 or TRBV12-4 to TRBJ1-6; possible D gene TRBD1, 6 bases. CDR3 length: 15 amino acids. Trimming took off 3 bases at V and 9 bases at J, with 15 bases between the two ends. This CDR3 is CASSLGHLDSSPLHF. The CDR3 DNA reads as TGTGCCAGCAGTTTGGGACATTTGGATAGTTCACCCCTCCACTTT.

This clonotype was seen many times. This chain connects TRBV20-1 to TRBJ2-1; the match to TRBD1 covers 10 bases. Germline loops: CDR1 DFQATT, CDR2 SNEGSKA (reference sequence). V gave up 2 bases and J gave up 7 bases; unmatched junction bases: 8. The length of the CDR3 is 15 residues. Here the CDR3 reads CSARNRDRGGNEQFF. DNA of the CDR3: TGCAGTGCTAGAAACCGGGACAGGGGAGGGAATGAGCAGTTCTTC.

This clonotype was detected many times. The V and J genes are TRBV4-2 and TRBJ2-1, with 12 bases that match TRBD2. The V segment lost 1 base and the J segment 7 bases; nucleotides outside the gene matches: 14. The germline CDR1 and CDR2 sequences are LGHNA and YNFKEQ. This CDR3 is 19 amino acids long. CDR3 protein: CASSQGYPSGRGGTNEQFF. The DNA of the CDR3 is TGTGCCAGCAGCCAAGGGTATCCTAGCGGGAGGGGGGGTACTAATGAGCAGTTCTTC.

This clonotype appeared many times. J is TRBJ2-1 and V is TRBV5-1; 9 positions agree with TRBD2. Germline V lookup: CDR1 SGHRS, CDR2 YFSETQ. Trimming cost V 5 bases and J 0 bases; bases outside gene matches: 6. The CDR3 covers 16 residues. In DNA form, the CDR3 reads TGCGCCAGCAGACACGATAGCGGGAGCTCCTACAATGAGCAGTTCTTC. This encodes CASRHDSGSSYNEQFF. The complete variable domain, with remaining parts taken from reference TRBV5-1 and TRBJ2-1, reads KAGVTQTPRYLIKTRGQQVTLSCSPISGHRSVSWYQQTPGQGLQFLFEYFSETQRNKGNFPGRFSGRQFSNSRSEMNVSTLELGDSALYLCASRHDSGSSYNEQFFGPGTRLTVL.

A word on this clonotype: This may arise from a read error, as a much more abundant clone is one base away. V is TRBV12-3 or TRBV12-4 and J is TRBJ1-4, with TRBD1 matching 8 bases. CDR3 length equals 14 residues. Trimming removed 6 bases from V and 8 bases from J; junction bases left unmatched: 8. This chain's CDR3 is CASRRGRGREKLFF. CDR3 DNA: TGTGCCAGCAGACGGGGCAGGGGGCGCGAAAAACTGTTTTTT.